Listed below are T cell receptor beta chains from one sample, sequenced in a study of blood T cells in healthy people across ages. MiXCR, run by TCRdb on the 5' RACE reads, gives a single entry per CDR3 protein. The table lists over 1.5 million distinct CDR3 sequences, roughly 50% of them singletons, with approximately 2% in the top ten. Sequencing was carried out using blood. These receptors originate from a middle-aged woman in good health. Both conserved end residues are part of each CDR3. The D gene is left open where the match is weak. Rows may omit the clone size; those that give it use once, few, many or a size class.

clone_size	d_call	v_call	j_call	cdr3_aa	cdr3_nt
NA	TRBD1	TRBV29-1	TRBJ2-7	CSAPGQGFNEQYF	TGCAGCGCCCCGGGACAGGGGTTCAACGAGCAGTACTTC
few	NA	TRBV5-1	TRBJ2-5	CASSLEGKRTQYF	TGCGCCAGCAGCTTGGAAGGAAAGAGGACCCAGTACTTC
few	NA	TRBV18	TRBJ2-3	CASSPGPSQADTQYF	TGTGCCAGCTCACCGGGACCCAGCCAGGCAGATACGCAGTATTTT
NA	NA	TRBV4-3	TRBJ1-2	CASSPETGLNYYGYTF	TGCGCCAGCAGCCCGGAGACAGGATTAAACTACTATGGCTACACCTTC
NA	NA	TRBV27	TRBJ1-2	CASSLSDTGGYTF	TGTGCCAGCAGTTTATCGGATACGGGGGGCTACACCTTC
few	TRBD2	TRBV4-3	TRBJ2-4	CASSQEPAGGLDIQYF	TGCGCCAGCAGCCAAGAACCGGCGGGGGGGCTTGACATTCAGTACTTC
NA	NA	TRBV7-2	TRBJ1-5	CASRPVWGEGNQPQHF	TGTGCCAGCAGACCCGTATGGGGGGAGGGCAATCAGCCCCAGCATTTT
few	TRBD2	TRBV25-1	TRBJ2-5	CASSEPRGSGDETQYF	TGTGCCAGCAGTGAACCCCGGGGTAGCGGGGACGAGACCCAGTACTTC
NA	NA	TRBV4-1	TRBJ1-5	CASSQGLGRDGQPQHF	TGCGCCAGCAGTCAGGGTCTTGGCAGGGACGGACAGCCCCAGCATTTT
NA	NA	TRBV6-1	TRBJ2-6	CASSERGLPSGANVLTF	TGTGCCAGCAGTGAACGGGGACTGCCCTCTGGGGCCAACGTCCTGACTTTC
many	NA	TRBV7-2	TRBJ2-5	CASSLGPTGGTQYF	TGTGCCAGCAGCCTGGGACCGACTGGGGGGACCCAGTACTTC
few	NA	TRBV5-1	TRBJ1-2	CATRVYGYTF	TGCGCCACTCGGGTCTATGGCTACACCTTC
few	TRBD2	TRBV20-1	TRBJ2-5	CSAIRSGGETQYF	TGCAGTGCTATAAGGTCCGGGGGGGAGACCCAGTACTTC
few	NA	TRBV29-1	TRBJ1-2	CSGGSPRRPNYGYTF	TGCAGCGGAGGATCCCCACGGCGACCTAACTATGGCTACACCTTC
NA	NA	TRBV20-1	TRBJ2-5	CSATSSRDPQETQYF	TGCAGTGCTACTAGCTCGCGGGATCCTCAAGAGACCCAGTACTTC
once	TRBD1	TRBV5-1	TRBJ2-3	CASREGQGVADTQYF	TGCGCCAGCAGAGAGGGACAGGGGGTAGCAGATACGCAGTATTTT
NA	NA	TRBV4-1	TRBJ2-3	CASSYGTPYTDTQYF	TGCGCCAGCAGCTACGGGACACCTTACACAGATACGCAGTATTTT
NA	NA	TRBV4-2	TRBJ1-6	CASSQTLGRVNSPLHF	TGTGCCAGCAGCCAAACGTTAGGACGGGTTAATTCACCCCTCCACTTT
NA	NA	TRBV25-1	TRBJ1-5	CASSTQETPQHF	TGTGCCAGCAGTACCCAGGAGACGCCCCAGCATTTT
few	NA	TRBV10-3	TRBJ1-1	CAIRGSGSSAEAFF	TGTGCCATCAGGGGCTCAGGGAGTTCAGCTGAAGCTTTCTTT
few	NA	TRBV2	TRBJ2-3	CATQSGTATDTQYF	TGTGCCACACAGTCAGGGACCGCCACAGATACGCAGTATTTT
few	NA	TRBV28	TRBJ2-3	CASSELQGSATDTQYF	TGTGCCAGCAGTGAGTTACAGGGTTCGGCTACAGATACGCAGTATTTT
NA	NA	TRBV20-1	TRBJ2-3	CSARDSKAGPTDTQYF	TGCAGTGCTAGAGATTCAAAGGCGGGTCCCACAGATACGCAGTATTTT
once	NA	TRBV12-3/TRBV12-4	TRBJ2-5	CASSVRSDQETQYF	TGTGCCAGCAGTGTGAGGTCGGACCAAGAGACCCAGTACTTC
few	NA	TRBV20-1	TRBJ2-1	CSARDRLNEQFF	TGCAGTGCTAGAGATCGGTTAAATGAGCAGTTCTTC
many	NA	TRBV7-2	TRBJ2-7	CASSLTYEQYF	TGTGCCAGCAGCTTAACCTACGAGCAGTACTTC
once	TRBD2	TRBV11-1	TRBJ2-7	CASSRGLAGGQSSYEQYF	TGTGCCAGCAGCCGCGGACTAGCGGGGGGCCAGAGCTCCTACGAGCAGTACTTC
NA	TRBD2	TRBV4-1	TRBJ2-5	CASSYSGGGQTQYF	TGCGCCAGCAGTTATAGCGGGGGGGGCCAGACCCAGTACTTC
NA	NA	TRBV11-2	TRBJ2-5	CASSLRQAQETQYF	TGTGCCAGCAGCTTAAGACAGGCACAGGAGACCCAGTACTTC
NA	TRBD2	TRBV7-2	TRBJ2-7	CASSIGLGPYSYEQYF	TGTGCCAGCAGCATAGGACTAGGCCCCTACTCCTACGAGCAGTACTTC
NA	NA	TRBV28	TRBJ2-2	CASSPLRTGELFF	TGTGCCAGCAGTCCCTTGCGCACCGGGGAGCTGTTTTTT
NA	NA	TRBV20-1	TRBJ1-1	CSARSGGPSRTEAFF	TGCAGTGCTAGATCCGGGGGCCCCAGCCGCACTGAAGCTTTCTTT
NA	NA	TRBV27	TRBJ1-2	CASSPKAGGYGYTF	TGTGCCAGCAGCCCAAAGGCAGGCGGCTACGGCTACACCTTC
few	TRBD2	TRBV4-3	TRBJ2-1	CASSQFPPGLAGGEQFF	TGCGCCAGCAGCCAATTCCCACCCGGACTAGCGGGGGGCGAGCAGTTCTTC
NA	NA	TRBV9	TRBJ2-5	CASSPNTKVETQYF	TGTGCCAGCAGCCCCAATACGAAAGTAGAGACCCAGTACTTC
NA	TRBD1	TRBV28	TRBJ1-6	CASSYQGGSGSPLHF	TGTGCCAGCAGCTACCAGGGGGGCTCGGGGTCACCCCTCCACTTT
NA	TRBD1	TRBV6-5	TRBJ2-7	CASRRTGMPYEQYF	TGTGCCAGCAGAAGGACAGGGATGCCCTACGAGCAGTACTTC
NA	TRBD1	TRBV4-2	TRBJ1-4	CASSPDRRQGKLFF	TGTGCCAGCAGCCCGGACAGGAGACAGGGAAAACTGTTTTTT
NA	NA	TRBV20-1	TRBJ1-2	CSAREVGQYGYTF	TGCAGTGCTAGGGAGGTGGGACAATATGGCTACACCTTC
few	NA	TRBV20-1	TRBJ2-5	CSASPGEVQETQYF	TGCAGTGCTAGCCCCGGGGAGGTACAAGAGACCCAGTACTTC
few	TRBD1	TRBV28	TRBJ2-1	CASTTPGQGIRNEQFF	TGTGCCAGCACAACTCCGGGACAGGGTATCCGGAATGAGCAGTTCTTC
NA	NA	TRBV2	TRBJ1-2	CATNRQDHNYGYTF	TGTGCCACCAACAGACAGGATCATAACTATGGCTACACCTTC
NA	TRBD1	TRBV24-1	TRBJ1-2	CATSDSYGQGTYGYTF	TGTGCCACCAGTGACTCGTATGGACAGGGCACCTATGGCTACACCTTC
NA	TRBD1	TRBV5-1	TRBJ1-4	CASSLEGQGYNEKLFF	TGCGCCAGCAGCTTGGAGGGACAGGGCTACAATGAAAAACTGTTTTTT